This T cell receptor (beta chain) was obtained from a study of control samples from healthy donors and cancer patients. Per germline, CDR1 SGHTA and CDR2 FQGNSA. This CDR3 comprises 19 residues. The V end lost 2 bases, the J end lost 1 base, and 21 bases lay between the germline ends. Clones were read by immunoSEQ multiplex PCR, and TCRdb kept only the in-frame ones, dropping some. The sample lists about 130,000 clones, 80% to 95% seen once, with 2% to 3% in the top ten. The chain employs TRBV7-2 and TRBJ2-1; D may correspond to TRBD1 or TRBD2 (6 bases each). The source is a man aged 35 to 55 in good health. Material: blood. CDR3: CASSLRGAGEVWSYNEQFF. CDR3 DNA sequence: TGTGCCAGCAGCTTAAGGGGGGCAGGGGAGGTGTGGTCCTACAATGAGCAGTTCTTC. Looking up the rest from reference TRBV7-2 and TRBJ2-1 gives the full variable domain: GAGVSQSPSNKVTEKGKDVELRCDPISGHTALYWYRQSLGQGLEFLIYFQGNSAPDKSGLPSDRFSAERTGGSVSTLTIQRTQQEDSAVYLCASSLRGAGEVWSYNEQFFGPGTRLTVL.